This TCR beta chain was captured by sequencing in a study of blood T cells in healthy people across ages (dated by TCRdb to between 2015 and 2016). Study-wide context: Template switching captured roughly one uniquely barcoded TCR beta cDNA molecule per two T cells in model experiments. Using deep sequencing normalized with unique cDNA molecular identifiers, the study measured how TCR beta repertoire diversity changes with age. The donors were split into four age groups: young (average 16 years), middle-aged (roughly 42), aged (62) and long-lived (approximately 89). Donors of different ages were randomly distributed across sequencing lanes to avoid experimental bias. The study analyzed two additional independent replicas of 1 million unique cDNA reads from the same blood draw for two donors, one aged 18 to 29 and one aged 80 or older. Overall study outcomes, separate from this receptor: Bulk unsorted PBMC profiling prevented conclusive comparison of naive and antigen-experienced compartments. There was a strong correlation between observed TCR beta diversity and the percentage of naive T cells measured by flow cytometry. Because the CMV infection status of the donors was unknown, age-related changes in expanded clonotypes may potentially have been confounded. The long-lived group showed more naive CD4+ T cells, fewer expanded clones and increased TCR diversity than the aged group, suggesting age selection. As age increased, observed TCR beta diversity per million T cells dropped in a roughly linear way, and a significant reduction was already evident by age 40. Total diversity estimates from one million sequenced T cells were considered lower bounds and underestimates.

The donors were 40 or so Caucasian individuals from Russia, aged roughly 6 to 100 years, who were systemically healthy. Ten milliliters of peripheral blood were drawn from each donor into EDTA-treated Vacutainer tubes. PBMCs were isolated by Ficoll-Paque density-gradient centrifugation, with at least 6.5 million obtained per sample. Total RNA, at least 5 micrograms per sample, was extracted from PBMCs with Trizol reagent. Naive CD45RAhigh/CD27high T cell percentages were measured by flow cytometry on a PBMC aliquot from every donor. Clipping removes 6 bases from V and 5 bases from J, with 7 as the unmatched junction base count. From the cysteine up to the phenylalanine, the CDR3 has a length of 14 residues. The DNA shown is the 42-base CDR3, in frame from base 1. Looking up the germline V gene (reference sequence) yields CDR1 MNHNY and CDR2 SVGAGI. Library method: 5' RACE. The data were produced on an Illumina HiSeq 2500. A second about 7 to 11 cycle PCR used a sample-barcoded 5' primer and a J-beta primer mix. Each TCR beta cDNA molecule received a unique molecular identifier from a template-switch 5' adaptor carrying 12 random nucleotides. Each sample yielded at least 2.5 million CDR3-containing paired-end reads. First-strand cDNA synthesis was performed from all RNA using the Mint cDNA synthesis kit, with priming by a TRBC-specific oligonucleotide. After uracil-DNA glycosylase treatment, a first 18-cycle PCR used universal primers M1SS and BC2_uni_R on all cDNA. Turning to the authors' computational methods: For normalization, 1 million high-quality reads, each with a distinct molecular identifier, were randomly selected from each sample. Instead of being binned into consensus sequences, reads that shared molecular identifiers were thrown out. MiTCR, set to a Q25 quality threshold and the strictest error-elimination algorithm, was used for CDR3 identification, clonotype clustering and error correction. A nonparametric unseen species model with Euler transformation was used to estimate lower-bound total TCR beta diversity. TCRdb reran the public reads through fastp at Q25 and MiXCR, keeping productive beta chains. CDR3 protein sequences are deduplicated, and each keeps its most common genes and DNA. Here the V and J calls rest on TCRdb's processing, not on the authors' analysis. This sample holds 650,000 to 1,000,000 distinct CDR3 sequences; roughly 35% were observed only once. Clones ranked in the top ten supply 10% to 15% of the sample.

In the case of this clonotype: Its antigen has not been determined. Nothing much larger sits one base from this clone, and base qualities are not available.

The sequenced sample was blood. The clonotype comes from a man between 18 and 29 years old in good health. In this chain, TRBV6-6 is recombined with TRBJ2-1; TRBD1 agrees with 7 junctional bases. The CDR3 region has the sequence CASRQSGTDNEQFF. The sequenced DNA: TGTGCCAGCAGACAATCCGGGACAGACAATGAGCAGTTCTTC.